A selection of T cell receptor beta chains follows, all from one sample in a study of cytomegalovirus exposure and HLA in healthy donors. TCRdb's copy holds only in-frame clones and misses some; the assay was immunoSEQ multiplex PCR. The repertoire consists of roughly 100,000 clones, with around 74% occurring once and the leading ten covering 8.6%. Sample: PBMCs. These receptors were collected from a woman in her thirties or forties in good health and CMV-seropositive. Both conserved end residues are part of each CDR3. Each record gives: J gene, V gene, clone size, CDR3 protein. Size is omitted from some rows. Given values are once, few, many or a class for expanded clones.

>TRBJ1-2|TRBV7-9|NA
CASSLRGTDGYTF
>TRBJ1-5|TRBV4-1|NA
CASSQRNRDGNQPQHF
>TRBJ1-1|TRBV5-1|once
CASSSHRGRDTEAFF
>TRBJ1-6|TRBV5-6|few
CASSKFGQGHNSPLHF
>TRBJ1-6|TRBV6-1|NA
CASSEWLGTGGAASPLHF
>TRBJ2-7|TRBV4-1|NA
CASSLRSLPRNEQYF
>TRBJ1-6|TRBV5-1|NA
CASRTGSYNSPLHF
>TRBJ1-1|TRBV7-2|once
CSSRQNTEAFF
>TRBJ1-2|TRBV28|NA
CASSLTRQGANYGYTF
>TRBJ2-1|TRBV9|NA
CASSVGGTGGYEQFF
>TRBJ2-3|TRBV7-9|NA
CASSSGLALYF
>TRBJ2-1|TRBV9|NA
CASSGRYYEQFF
>TRBJ1-3|TRBV7-2|NA
CASSLGRGYGNTIYF
>TRBJ2-2|TRBV10-1|once
CASSNPGTVELFF
>TRBJ2-1|TRBV28|NA
CASSTGLANEQFF
>TRBJ2-1|TRBV7-9|NA
CASKSGLAQSYNEQFF
>TRBJ2-1|TRBV7-2|NA
CASSLGDRDANEQFF
>TRBJ1-2|TRBV11-2|NA
CASSRPSSGLGGYTF
>TRBJ2-5|TRBV4-3|NA
CASSQAQGTLRTETQYF
>TRBJ2-3|TRBV4-2|once
CASSHPRGLAGGPSRNQPTDTQYF
>TRBJ1-2|TRBV9|NA
CASSLASGGLYGYTF
>TRBJ2-7|TRBV29-1|NA
CSVSSAPGNYEQYF
>TRBJ2-1|TRBV21-1|NA
CASSPFWAGGPGNEQFF
>NA|TRBV10-3|once
CASGQGPYEQYF
>TRBJ1-5|TRBV7-2|few
CASSFGVNNQPQHF
>TRBJ1-1|TRBV2|NA
CASSERRTGEAFF
>TRBJ2-3|TRBV28|NA
CASSLPTLVLDTQYF
>TRBJ2-2|TRBV19|NA
CASSIGVDGELFF
>TRBJ2-3|TRBV5-1|once
CASSLWTGGILNTQYF
>TRBJ1-5|TRBV19|NA
CASSIDWTGDNQPQHF
>TRBJ2-5|TRBV13|NA
CASRRGGLAASRGEAQYF
>TRBJ2-5|TRBV9|few
CASSAPRTEYQETQYF
>TRBJ2-1|TRBV27|NA
CASSLRGNYNEQFF
>TRBJ2-7|TRBV5-4|NA
CASSLGASGSGSYEQYF
>TRBJ2-1|TRBV5-1|NA
CASSLWGVGVGTSSYNEQFF
>TRBJ2-2|TRBV10-3|NA
CAISGSSGSGDTGELFF